These T cell receptor beta chains were read from a single sample in a study of blood T cell repertoires in COVID-19. The protocol was immunoSEQ multiplex PCR, while the TCRdb copy is restricted to in-frame clones and leaves out a portion. The sample consists of fewer than 600,000 clones, roughly 90% of them appearing once. Sample: PBMCs or T cells enriched from blood (not recorded which). The source is a middle-aged woman who had recovered from COVID-19. Each CDR3 is given with its conserved first and last residue. The order of the fields is J gene, V gene, D gene, clone size, CDR3 DNA, CDR3 protein. D genes are given only for firm matches. Size is omitted from some rows. Given values are once, few, many or a class for expanded clones.

>TRBJ1-2|TRBV29-1|-|-
TGCAGCGTTGAACCACGAGGCTATGGCTACACCTTC
CSVEPRGYGYTF
>TRBJ2-1|TRBV4-3|-|-
TGCGCCAGCAGCCCTATAAAGTACTCCTACAATGAGCAGTTCTTC
CASSPIKYSYNEQFF
>TRBJ2-5|TRBV21-1|-|-
TGTGCCAGCAGCAATACCGACCGGGACAGGGAAACGTGTGCGGAGACCCAGTACTTC
CASSNTDRDRETCAETQYF
>TRBJ1-2|TRBV27|-|-
TGTGCCAGCAGTTTATCATGGGGGGACTATGGCTACACCTTC
CASSLSWGDYGYTF
>TRBJ1-2|TRBV4-3|-|-
TGCGCCAGCAGCCAAGACTTCGTCTCTTTTAACTATGGCTACACCTTC
CASSQDFVSFNYGYTF
>TRBJ1-6|TRBV4-3|-|-
TGCGCCAGCAGCCAAGATAGATCGGGGGGTTATAATTCACCCCTCCACTTT
CASSQDRSGGYNSPLHF
>TRBJ2-1|TRBV5-4|-|-
TGTGCCAGCAGCTTGCAGGGGCGGTTTCGAGAGCAGTTCTTC
CASSLQGRFREQFF
>TRBJ2-5|TRBV6-4|TRBD1|-
TGTGCCAGCAGTGTTTCGTCAGGGGGCGGCGAGACCCAGTACTTC
CASSVSSGGGETQYF
>TRBJ2-5|TRBV15|-|-
TGTGCCACCAGCAGAGATATCGAGACCCAGTACTTC
CATSRDIETQYF
>TRBJ2-3|TRBV11-3|-|-
TGTGCCAGCAGCTTTGAAGCCCACACAGATACGCAGTATTTT
CASSFEAHTDTQYF
>TRBJ1-1|TRBV6-1|-|-
TGTGCCAGCAGTGAAGGGGGCGCGAACACTGAAGCTTTCTTT
CASSEGGANTEAFF
>TRBJ1-1|TRBV4-3|-|-
TGCGCCAGCAGCCAAGGGGGGGAGAATACGAACACTGAAGCTTTCTTT
CASSQGGENTNTEAFF
>TRBJ2-7|TRBV18|TRBD1|-
TGTGCCAGCTCATCGGACAGGACCGAGCAGTACTTC
CASSSDRTEQYF
>TRBJ1-2|TRBV6-5|-|-
TGTGCCAGCAGTTCGGTACCGGGTGGCTACACCTTC
CASSSVPGGYTF
>TRBJ2-7|TRBV2|-|-
TGTGCCAGCAGGACAGGCTACGAGCAGTACTTC
CASRTGYEQYF
>TRBJ1-1|TRBV5-1|TRBD1|-
TGCGCCAGCAGCTCCGACAGGGCAAACACTGAAGCTTTCTTT
CASSSDRANTEAFF
>TRBJ1-2|TRBV6-5|-|once
TGTGCCAGCAGTTACTCGCGGGGGTTTGATGGCTACACCTTC
CASSYSRGFDGYTF
>TRBJ2-1|TRBV18|TRBD2|-
TGTGCCAGCGCCCCGGGACTAGATTCTTACAATGAGCAGTTCTTC
CASAPGLDSYNEQFF
>TRBJ2-3|TRBV30|TRBD2|-
TGTGCCTGGACCTCGGGACTAGCGGGAGGGCCTTCATCCCAGTATTTT
CAWTSGLAGGPSSQYF
>TRBJ1-3|TRBV7-9|-|once
TGTGCCAGCAGCACCGGGACTCCGGTGGACACCATATATTTT
CASSTGTPVDTIYF
>TRBJ2-1|TRBV19|TRBD2|-
TGTGCCAGTAGCGTGACTAGCGGGAGCGGCAATGAGCAGTTCTTC
CASSVTSGSGNEQFF
>TRBJ2-5|TRBV5-1|TRBD2|-
TGCGCCAGCAGCTTCCTTCTCACTAGCGGGAGGTTAGAGACCCAGTACTTC
CASSFLLTSGRLETQYF
>TRBJ1-5|TRBV4-2|-|once
TGTGCCAGCAGCCAAGACGTAGGGAGAGGGTATCAGCCCCAGCATTTT
CASSQDVGRGYQPQHF
>TRBJ2-2|TRBV7-7|-|-
TGTGCTAGCAGCTTAACCGGGAGCGGCACCGGGGAGCTGTTTTTT
CASSLTGSGTGELFF
>TRBJ2-2|TRBV24-1|TRBD2|-
TGTGCCACCAGTGTCAAGGGACTAGCGGGAGTTTCGGAGGAGCTGTTTTTT
CATSVKGLAGVSEELFF
>TRBJ2-5|TRBV12-3/TRBV12-4|TRBD1|-
TGTGCCAGCAGTTCGACAGGGGTAGAGACCCAGTACTTC
CASSSTGVETQYF
>TRBJ2-7|TRBV7-6|-|-
TGTGCCAGCAGCATTAGCGGTGGCTCCTACGAGCAGTACTTC
CASSISGGSYEQYF
>TRBJ1-5|TRBV6-6|-|-
TGTGCCAGCAGCTTAGACTCTCAGCCCCAGCATTTT
CASSLDSQPQHF
>TRBJ2-7|TRBV6-5|TRBD1|-
TGTGCCACCACCCGGACAGGCAATAACGAGCAGTACTTC
CATTRTGNNEQYF
>TRBJ1-2|TRBV5-1|-|-
TGCGCCAGCAGCTTGACCCCGGGGAATCAGGGCTACACCTTC
CASSLTPGNQGYTF
>TRBJ2-6|TRBV10-3|TRBD1|once
TGTGCCATCACCGGGGACAGAAGCTCTGGGGCCAACGTCCTGACTTTC
CAITGDRSSGANVLTF
>TRBJ1-5|TRBV7-9|TRBD1|-
TGTGCCAGCAGCTCGACAGGGTCAAAAAATCAGCCCCAGCATTTT
CASSSTGSKNQPQHF
>TRBJ1-2|TRBV5-6|-|-
TGTGCCAGCAGCTTTGTCTTTGAGACGGGGGGCTACACCTTC
CASSFVFETGGYTF
>TRBJ1-2|TRBV6-2/TRBV6-3|-|-
TGTGCCAGCAGTTTCGCGCCTTCGACAGCAAACTATGGCTACACCTTC
CASSFAPSTANYGYTF
>TRBJ2-1|TRBV5-1|-|-
TGCGCCAGCAGCTTGACTAGCCCTATCTATGATGAGCAGTTCTTC
CASSLTSPIYDEQFF
>TRBJ1-4|TRBV4-2|-|once
TGTGCCAGCAGCCAAGGAAGCTGGGGGCGAACAACTAATGAAAAACTGTTTTTT
CASSQGSWGRTTNEKLFF
>TRBJ1-3|TRBV15|-|-
TGTGCCACCAGCCGCCGGGACTACTCGAACGCGGGAAACACCATATATTTT
CATSRRDYSNAGNTIYF
>TRBJ1-2|TRBV4-2|-|-
TGTGCCAGCAGCCAAGAAGACGCGGCGCGGTTTCGGTATGGCTACACCTTC
CASSQEDAARFRYGYTF
>TRBJ2-3|TRBV7-2|-|-
TGTGCCAGCAGAACCGGGGAGCCCCGCACTGATACGCAGTATTTT
CASRTGEPRTDTQYF
>TRBJ2-2|TRBV7-9|-|-
TGTGCCAGCAACCCTGGGAGCACCGGGGAGCTGTTTTTT
CASNPGSTGELFF
>TRBJ1-6|TRBV10-3|-|-
TGTGCCATCAGTGAAGACAGCTATAATTCACCCCTCCACTTT
CAISEDSYNSPLHF
>TRBJ2-5|TRBV25-1|TRBD1|-
TGTGCCAGCCGACAGGGGGGGTTCCAAGAGACCCAGTACTTC
CASRQGGFQETQYF
>TRBJ2-7|TRBV27|TRBD1|-
TGTGCCAGCAGTTTATCAGGACAGGGTTCCTACGAGCAGTACTTC
CASSLSGQGSYEQYF
>TRBJ2-7|TRBV7-9|-|-
TGTGCCAGCAGCTCACAGGTAAACTCCTACGAGCAGTACTTC
CASSSQVNSYEQYF
>TRBJ1-5|TRBV5-8|TRBD1|-
TGTGCCAGCAGCTCCGGACAGGGGGCGGATCAGCCCCAGCATTTT
CASSSGQGADQPQHF
>TRBJ2-6|TRBV27|TRBD1|-
TGTGCCAGCAGTGTCCGGGACAGGGGTCGGTCTGGGGCCAACGTCCTGACTTTC
CASSVRDRGRSGANVLTF
>TRBJ1-6|TRBV5-4|TRBD1|-
TGTGCCAGCAGCGGACCCACAGGGGGAGATAATTCACCCCTCCACTTT
CASSGPTGGDNSPLHF
>TRBJ1-1|TRBV6-5|-|once
TGTGCCAGCAGGTCTAACAGTGAAGCTTTCTTT
CASRSNSEAFF
>TRBJ1-6|TRBV6-5|-|-
TGTGCCAGTAACAGGGATTCCTATAATTCACCCCTCCACTTT
CASNRDSYNSPLHF